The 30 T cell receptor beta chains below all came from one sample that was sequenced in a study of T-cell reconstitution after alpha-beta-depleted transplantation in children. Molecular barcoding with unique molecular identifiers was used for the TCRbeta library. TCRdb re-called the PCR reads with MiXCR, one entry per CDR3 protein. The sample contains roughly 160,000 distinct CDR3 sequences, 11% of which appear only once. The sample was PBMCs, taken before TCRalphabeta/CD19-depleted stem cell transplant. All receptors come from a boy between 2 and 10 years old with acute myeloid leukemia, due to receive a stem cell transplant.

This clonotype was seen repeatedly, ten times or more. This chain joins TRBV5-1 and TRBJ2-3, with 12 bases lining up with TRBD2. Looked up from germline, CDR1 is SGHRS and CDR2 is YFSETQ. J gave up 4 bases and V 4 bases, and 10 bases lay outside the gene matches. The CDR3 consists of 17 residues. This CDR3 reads CASSPETSGSLADTQYF. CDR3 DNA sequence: TGCGCCAGCAGCCCTGAGACTAGCGGGAGTTTGGCAGATACGCAGTATTTT.

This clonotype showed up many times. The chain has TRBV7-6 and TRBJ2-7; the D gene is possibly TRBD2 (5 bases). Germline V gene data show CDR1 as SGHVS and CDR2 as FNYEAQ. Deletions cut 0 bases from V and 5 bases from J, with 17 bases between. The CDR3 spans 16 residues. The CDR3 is CASSLASTELRDEQYV. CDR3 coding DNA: TGTGCCAGCAGCTTAGCTTCAACGGAGTTGCGGGACGAGCAGTACGTC.

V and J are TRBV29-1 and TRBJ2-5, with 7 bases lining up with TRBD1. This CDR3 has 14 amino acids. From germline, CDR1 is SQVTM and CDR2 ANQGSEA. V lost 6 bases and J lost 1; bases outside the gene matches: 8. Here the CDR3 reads CSVAGGQLQETQYF. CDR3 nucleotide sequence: TGCAGCGTCGCAGGGGGACAACTCCAAGAGACCCAGTACTTC.

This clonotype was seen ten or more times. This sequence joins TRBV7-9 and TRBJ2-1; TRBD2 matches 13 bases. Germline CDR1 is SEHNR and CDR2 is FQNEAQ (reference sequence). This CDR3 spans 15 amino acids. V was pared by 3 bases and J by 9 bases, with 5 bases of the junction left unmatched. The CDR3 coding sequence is TGTGCCAGCAGCTTGCTGGGACTAGCGGGGCCTGAGCAGTTCTTC. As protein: CASSLLGLAGPEQFF.

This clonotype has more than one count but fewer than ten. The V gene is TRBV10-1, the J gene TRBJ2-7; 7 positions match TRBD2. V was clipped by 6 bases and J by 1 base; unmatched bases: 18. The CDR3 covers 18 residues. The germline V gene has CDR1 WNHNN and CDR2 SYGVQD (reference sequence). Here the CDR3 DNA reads TGCGCCAGCAGCCGAGGCGGGGGTAGGCAGGTTCGTTCCTACGAGCAGTACGTC. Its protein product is CASSRGGGRQVRSYEQYV.

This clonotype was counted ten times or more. The CDR3 protein is CASSRLDTGELFF. Here the CDR3 DNA reads TGTGCCAGCTCTAGATTGGACACCGGGGAGCTGTTTTTT. The chain links TRBV13 to TRBJ2-2; no definite D call. Germline lookup yields CDR1 PRHDT and CDR2 FYEKMQ (reference sequence). The CDR3 is 13 amino acids. V lost 8 bases and J 3 bases, leaving 10 bases between the germline ends.

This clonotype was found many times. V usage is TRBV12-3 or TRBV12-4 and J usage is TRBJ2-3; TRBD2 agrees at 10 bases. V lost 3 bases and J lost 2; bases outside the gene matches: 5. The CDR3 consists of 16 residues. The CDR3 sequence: CASSFWLAGATDTQYF. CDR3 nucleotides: TGTGCCAGCAGTTTTTGGCTAGCGGGAGCCACAGATACGCAGTATTTT.

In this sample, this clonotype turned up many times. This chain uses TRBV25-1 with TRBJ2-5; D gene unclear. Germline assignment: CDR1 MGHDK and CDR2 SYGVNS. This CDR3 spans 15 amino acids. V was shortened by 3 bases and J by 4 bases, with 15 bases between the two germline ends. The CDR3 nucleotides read TGTGCCAGCAGTGACTACCGGACCGTTGGAGAGACCCAGTACTTC. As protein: CASSDYRTVGETQYF.

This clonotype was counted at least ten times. CDR3 sequence: CASRKRGAQETQYF. CDR3 nucleotides: TGTGCCAGCCGTAAGCGGGGGGCGCAAGAGACCCAGTACTTC. V gene TRBV6-1 combines with J gene TRBJ2-5; 9 bases align to TRBD2. The CDR3 is 14 amino acids. Per the germline V gene, CDR1 is MNHNS and CDR2 is SASEGT. J lost 2 bases, V lost 8 bases, and 6 bases had no gene match.

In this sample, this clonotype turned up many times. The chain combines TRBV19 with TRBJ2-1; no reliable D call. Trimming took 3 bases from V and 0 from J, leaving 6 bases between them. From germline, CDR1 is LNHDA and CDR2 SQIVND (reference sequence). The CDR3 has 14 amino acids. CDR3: CASSMQSSYNEQFF. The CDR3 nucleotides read TGTGCCAGTAGTATGCAGAGCTCCTACAATGAGCAGTTCTTC.

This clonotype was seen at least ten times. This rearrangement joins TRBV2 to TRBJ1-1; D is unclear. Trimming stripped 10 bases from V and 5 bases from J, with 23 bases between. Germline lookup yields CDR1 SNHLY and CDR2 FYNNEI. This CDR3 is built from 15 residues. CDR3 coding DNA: TGTGCCACCAGCTTTCGTACTCAAACTGGGACTGAAGCTTTCTTT. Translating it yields CATSFRTQTGTEAFF.

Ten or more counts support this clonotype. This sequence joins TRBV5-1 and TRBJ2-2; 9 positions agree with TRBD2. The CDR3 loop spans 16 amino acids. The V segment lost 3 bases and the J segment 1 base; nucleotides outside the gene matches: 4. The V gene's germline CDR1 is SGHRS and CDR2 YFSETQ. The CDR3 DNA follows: TGCGCCAGCAGCTGGAGTAGCGGGAGGAACACCGGGGAGCTGTTTTTT. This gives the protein CASSWSSGRNTGELFF.

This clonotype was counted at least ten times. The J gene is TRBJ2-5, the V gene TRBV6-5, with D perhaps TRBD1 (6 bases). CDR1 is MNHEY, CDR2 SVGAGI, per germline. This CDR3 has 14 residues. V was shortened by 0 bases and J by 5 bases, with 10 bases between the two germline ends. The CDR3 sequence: CASSYSTGAETQYF. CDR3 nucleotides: TGTGCCAGCAGTTACTCGACAGGCGCGGAGACCCAGTACTTC.

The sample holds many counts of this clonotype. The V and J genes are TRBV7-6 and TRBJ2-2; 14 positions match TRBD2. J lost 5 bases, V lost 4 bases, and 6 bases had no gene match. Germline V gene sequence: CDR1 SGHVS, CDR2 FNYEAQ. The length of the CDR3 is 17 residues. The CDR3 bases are TGTGCCAGCAGCTCAAGACTAGCGGGAGGGGGGACCGGGGAGCTGTTTTTT. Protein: CASSSRLAGGGTGELFF. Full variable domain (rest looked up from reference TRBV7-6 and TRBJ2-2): GAGVSQSPRYKVTKRGQDVALRCDPISGHVSLYWYRQALGQGPEFLTYFNYEAQQDKSGLPNDRFSAERPEGSISTLTIQRTEQRDSAMYRCASSSRLAGGGTGELFFGEGSRLTVL.

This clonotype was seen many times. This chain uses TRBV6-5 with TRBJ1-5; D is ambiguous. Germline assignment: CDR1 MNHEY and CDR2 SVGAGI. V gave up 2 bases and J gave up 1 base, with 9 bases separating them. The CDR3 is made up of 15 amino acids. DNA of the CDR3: TGTGCCAGCAGTTACGCGGCTGGGAGCAATCAGCCCCAGCATTTT. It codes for CASSYAAGSNQPQHF.

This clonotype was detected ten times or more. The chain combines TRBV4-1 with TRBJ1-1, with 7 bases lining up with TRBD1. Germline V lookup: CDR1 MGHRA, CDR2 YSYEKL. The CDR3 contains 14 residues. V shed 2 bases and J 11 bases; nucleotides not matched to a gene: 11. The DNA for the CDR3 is TGCGCCAGCAGCCAACCTGACAGGGCGGAAAACGCTTTCTTT. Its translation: CASSQPDRAENAFF.

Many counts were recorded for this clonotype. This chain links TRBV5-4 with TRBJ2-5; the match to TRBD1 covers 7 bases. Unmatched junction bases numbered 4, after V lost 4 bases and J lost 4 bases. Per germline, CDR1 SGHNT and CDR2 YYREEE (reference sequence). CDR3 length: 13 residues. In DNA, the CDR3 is TGTGCCAGCAGCCGTGACAGGGTAGAGACCCAGTACTTC. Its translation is CASSRDRVETQYF.

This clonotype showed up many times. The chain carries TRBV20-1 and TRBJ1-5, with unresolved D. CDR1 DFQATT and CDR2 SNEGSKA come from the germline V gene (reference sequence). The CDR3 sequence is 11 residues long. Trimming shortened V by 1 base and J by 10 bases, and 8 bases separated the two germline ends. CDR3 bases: TGCAGTGCTAGAGTCTCGGGACCCCAGCATTTT. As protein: CSARVSGPQHF.

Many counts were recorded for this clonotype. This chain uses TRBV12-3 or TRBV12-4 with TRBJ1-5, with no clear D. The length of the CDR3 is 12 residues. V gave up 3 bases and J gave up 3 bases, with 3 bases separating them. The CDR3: CASSLLNQPQHF. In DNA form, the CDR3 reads TGTGCCAGCAGTTTGCTCAATCAGCCCCAGCATTTT.

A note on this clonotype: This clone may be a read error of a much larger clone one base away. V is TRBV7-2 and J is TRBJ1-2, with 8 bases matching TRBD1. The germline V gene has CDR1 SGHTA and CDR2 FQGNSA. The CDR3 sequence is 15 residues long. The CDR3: CASSYDRGSNYGDTF. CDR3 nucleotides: TGTGCCAGCAGCTATGACAGGGGATCTAACTATGGCGACACCTTC.

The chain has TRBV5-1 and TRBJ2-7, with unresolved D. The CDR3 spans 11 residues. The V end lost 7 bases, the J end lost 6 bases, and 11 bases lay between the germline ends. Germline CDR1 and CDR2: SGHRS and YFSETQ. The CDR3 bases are TGCGCCAGCGGTAAAGGTGCCGAGCAGTACTTC. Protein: CASGKGAEQYF.

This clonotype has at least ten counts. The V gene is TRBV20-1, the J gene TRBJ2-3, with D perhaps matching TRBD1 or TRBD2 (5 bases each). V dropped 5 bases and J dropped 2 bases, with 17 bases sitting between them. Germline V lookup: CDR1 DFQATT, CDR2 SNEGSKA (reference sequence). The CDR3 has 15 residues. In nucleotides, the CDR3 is TGCAGTGCTGGGTATGGGACCGTGATCACAGATACGCAGTATTTT. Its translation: CSAGYGTVITDTQYF.

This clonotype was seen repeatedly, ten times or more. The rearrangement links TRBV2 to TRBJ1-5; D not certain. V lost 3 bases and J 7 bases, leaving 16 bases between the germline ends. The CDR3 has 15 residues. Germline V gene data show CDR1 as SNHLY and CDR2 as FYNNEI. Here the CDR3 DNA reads TGTGCCAGCAGTGACGACGGAGGGTTAGGACAGCCCCAGCATTTT. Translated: CASSDDGGLGQPQHF.

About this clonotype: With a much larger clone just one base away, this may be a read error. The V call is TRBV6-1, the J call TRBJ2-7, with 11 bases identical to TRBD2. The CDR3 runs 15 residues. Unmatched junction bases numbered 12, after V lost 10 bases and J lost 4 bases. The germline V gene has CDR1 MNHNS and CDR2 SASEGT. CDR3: CATSVTSGGTYEQYV. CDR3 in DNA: TGTGCCACCAGCGTCACTAGCGGGGGAACTTACGAGCAGTACGTC.

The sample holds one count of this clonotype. CDR3 DNA: TGTGCCAGCAGCCAAGTATCCGTTTATGCAGATACGCAGTATTTT. Its translation: CASSQVSVYADTQYF. The chain employs TRBV14 and TRBJ2-3; D unresolved. The V and J ends lost 1 base and 4 bases respectively, with 12 bases between them. There are 15 residues in the CDR3. CDR1 is SGHDN and CDR2 is FVKESK in the germline V gene.

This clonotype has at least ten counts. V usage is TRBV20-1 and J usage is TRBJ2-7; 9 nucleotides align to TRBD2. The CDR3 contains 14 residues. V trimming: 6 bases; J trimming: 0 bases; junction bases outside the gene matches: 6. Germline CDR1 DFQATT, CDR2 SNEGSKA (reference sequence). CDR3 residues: CSAAGTSSSYEQYF. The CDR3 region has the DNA TGCAGTGCAGCCGGGACTAGCAGCTCCTACGAGCAGTACTTC.

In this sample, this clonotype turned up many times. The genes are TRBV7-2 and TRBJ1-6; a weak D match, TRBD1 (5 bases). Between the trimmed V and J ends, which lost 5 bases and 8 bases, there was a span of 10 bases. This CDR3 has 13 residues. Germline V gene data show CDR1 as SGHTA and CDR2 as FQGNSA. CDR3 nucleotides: TGTGCCAGCAGCGAGGGGATCTATTCACCCCTCCACTTT. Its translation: CASSEGIYSPLHF.

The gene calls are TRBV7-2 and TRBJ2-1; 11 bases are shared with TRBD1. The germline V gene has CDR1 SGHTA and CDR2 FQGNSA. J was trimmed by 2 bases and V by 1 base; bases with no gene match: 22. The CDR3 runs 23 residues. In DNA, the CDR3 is TGTGCCAGCAGCTTAGGTTGGACAGGGGGCATGTCTAGCGGGTGGACGGCCTACAATGAGCAGTTCTTC. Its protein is CASSLGWTGGMSSGWTAYNEQFF.

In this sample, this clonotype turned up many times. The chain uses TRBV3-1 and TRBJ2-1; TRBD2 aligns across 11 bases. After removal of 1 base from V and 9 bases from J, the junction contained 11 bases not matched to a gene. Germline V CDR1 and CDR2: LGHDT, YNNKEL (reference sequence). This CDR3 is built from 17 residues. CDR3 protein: CASSQAVLAGDRVEQFF. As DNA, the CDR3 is TGTGCCAGCAGCCAAGCTGTACTAGCGGGGGATAGGGTTGAGCAGTTCTTC.

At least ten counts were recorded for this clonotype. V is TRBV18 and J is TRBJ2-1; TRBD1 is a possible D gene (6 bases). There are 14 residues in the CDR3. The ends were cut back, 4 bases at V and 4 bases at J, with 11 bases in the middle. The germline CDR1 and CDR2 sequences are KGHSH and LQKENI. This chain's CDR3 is CASSLDRNYNEQFF. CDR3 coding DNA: TGTGCCAGCTCACTCGACAGGAATTACAATGAGCAGTTCTTC.